The clone carrying this T cell receptor (beta chain) occurred a few times. Its target is not known. The data were taken from a study of T cell repertoires in cytomegalovirus infection. Study information: Signatures in public TCR beta sequences pointed to both CMV infection and matching HLA type. Study results and caveats: CMV-specific TCR beta clonotypes restricted by HLA-C dominated the ex vivo response.

TCRdb re-called the reads through MiXCR, storing one row per CDR3 protein. This table holds hundreds of thousands of distinct CDR3 sequences, roughly 31% found once. Trimming left V 1 base short and J 3 bases short, with 7 bases between. Germline CDR1 and CDR2: SGHDT and YYEEEE. The CDR3 is 14 residues long. Sample: cultured CD8+ T cells from PBMCs, taken from culture after CMV antigen stimulation. The source of this sequence is a human donor in good health (CMV status not recorded). Some clones in this sample may be carry-over from other donors' samples. The chain employs TRBV5-6 and TRBJ2-2; D unclear. The DNA of the CDR3 is TGTGCCAGCAGCTTGAATGGGGACACCGGGGAGCTGTTTTTT. It codes for CASSLNGDTGELFF. The full variable domain, its missing parts supplied by reference TRBV5-6 and TRBJ2-2, is DAGVTQSPTHLIKTRGQQVTLRCSPKSGHDTVSWYQQALGQGPQFIFQYYEEEERQRGNFPDRFSGHQFPNYSSELNVNALLLGDSALYLCASSLNGDTGELFFGEGSRLTVL.